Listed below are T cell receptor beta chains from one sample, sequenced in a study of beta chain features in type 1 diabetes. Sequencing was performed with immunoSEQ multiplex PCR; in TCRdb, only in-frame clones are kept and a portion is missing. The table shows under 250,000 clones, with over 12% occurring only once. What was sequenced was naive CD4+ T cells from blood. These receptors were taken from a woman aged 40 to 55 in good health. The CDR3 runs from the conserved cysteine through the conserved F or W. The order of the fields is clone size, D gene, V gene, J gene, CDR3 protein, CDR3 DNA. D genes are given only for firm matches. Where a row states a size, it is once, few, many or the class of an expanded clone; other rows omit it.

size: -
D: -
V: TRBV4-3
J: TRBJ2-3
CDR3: CASSQGRTSTDTQYF
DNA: TGCGCCAGCAGCCAGGGCCGGACTAGCACAGATACGCAGTATTTT

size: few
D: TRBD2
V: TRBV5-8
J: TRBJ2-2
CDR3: CASSPELAGTAKGELFF
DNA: TGTGCCAGCAGCCCGGAACTAGCGGGGACCGCCAAGGGGGAGCTGTTTTTT

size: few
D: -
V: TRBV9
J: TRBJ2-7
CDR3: CASSVAGRGSYEQYF
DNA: TGTGCCAGCAGCGTAGCTGGCAGGGGCTCCTACGAGCAGTACTTC

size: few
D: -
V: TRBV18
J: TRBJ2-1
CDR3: CASSPGATRDNEQFF
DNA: TGTGCCAGCTCACCAGGGGCTACCCGGGACAATGAGCAGTTCTTC

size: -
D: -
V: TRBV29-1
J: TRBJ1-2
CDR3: CSVLLRTIDGYTF
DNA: TGCAGCGTCCTGCTTCGGACAATCGATGGCTACACCTTC

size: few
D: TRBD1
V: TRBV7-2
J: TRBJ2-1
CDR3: CASSLDRGSYNEQFF
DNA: TGTGCCAGCAGCCTAGACAGGGGATCGTACAATGAGCAGTTCTTC

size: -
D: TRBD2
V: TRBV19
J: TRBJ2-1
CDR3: CASEGTSGGNSPFEQFF
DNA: TGTGCCAGCGAAGGGACTAGCGGGGGGAACTCCCCTTTTGAGCAGTTCTTC

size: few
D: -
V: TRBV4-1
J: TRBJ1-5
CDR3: CASSQERANQPQHF
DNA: TGCGCCAGCAGCCAAGAAAGAGCGAATCAGCCCCAGCATTTT

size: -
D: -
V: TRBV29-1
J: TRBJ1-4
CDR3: CSVATGSRLVWEKLFF
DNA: TGCAGCGTCGCCACAGGGAGTCGGCTAGTGTGGGAAAAACTGTTTTTT

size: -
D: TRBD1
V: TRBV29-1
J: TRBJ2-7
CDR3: CSVVTGSVWVSEQYF
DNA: TGCAGCGTTGTGACAGGGTCGGTTTGGGTCTCCGAGCAGTACTTC

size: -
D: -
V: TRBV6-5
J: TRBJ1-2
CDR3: CASSPGSIGYGYTF
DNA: TGTGCCAGCAGTCCTGGGTCAATCGGGTATGGCTACACCTTC

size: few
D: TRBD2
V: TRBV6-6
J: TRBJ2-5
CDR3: CASSFTSGVGTQYF
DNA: TGTGCCAGCAGTTTTACTAGCGGTGTAGGGACCCAGTACTTC

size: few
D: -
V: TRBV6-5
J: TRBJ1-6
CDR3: CASSSRSGNSPLHF
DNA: TGTGCCAGCAGCTCTCGGTCCGGTAATTCACCCCTCCACTTT

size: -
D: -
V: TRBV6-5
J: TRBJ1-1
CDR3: CASSYDTGNTEAFF
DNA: TGTGCCAGCAGTTACGATACAGGGAACACTGAAGCTTTCTTT

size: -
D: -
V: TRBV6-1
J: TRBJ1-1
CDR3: CASSEAGGGSTEAFF
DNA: TGTGCCAGCAGTGAAGCCGGGGGGGGGTCCACTGAAGCTTTCTTT

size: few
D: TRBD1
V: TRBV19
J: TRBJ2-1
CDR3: CASSTTGKETQFF
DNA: TGTGCCAGTAGTACGACAGGGAAAGAGACGCAGTTCTTC

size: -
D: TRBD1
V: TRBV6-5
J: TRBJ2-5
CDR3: CASSSGGGYQETQYF
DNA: TGTGCCAGCAGCTCAGGGGGTGGGTACCAAGAGACCCAGTACTTC

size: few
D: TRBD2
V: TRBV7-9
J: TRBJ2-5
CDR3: CASSLVAGAQYF
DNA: TGTGCCAGCAGCTTAGTAGCGGGCGCCCAGTACTTC

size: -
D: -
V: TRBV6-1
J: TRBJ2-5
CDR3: CASTPSPVVGTQYF
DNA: TGTGCCAGCACCCCCTCCCCGGTCGTTGGGACCCAGTACTTC

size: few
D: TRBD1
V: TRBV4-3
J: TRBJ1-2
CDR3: CASSQDPGTGVGYTF
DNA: TGCGCCAGCAGCCAAGACCCCGGGACAGGGGTTGGCTACACCTTC

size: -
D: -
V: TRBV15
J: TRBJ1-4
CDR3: CATSRERGLNEKLFF
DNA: TGTGCCACCAGCAGAGAAAGGGGCCTTAATGAAAAACTGTTTTTT

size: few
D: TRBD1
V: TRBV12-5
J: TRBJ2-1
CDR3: CASGDPDRGPSSYNEQFF
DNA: TGTGCTAGTGGGGACCCGGACAGGGGGCCAAGCTCCTACAATGAGCAGTTCTTC

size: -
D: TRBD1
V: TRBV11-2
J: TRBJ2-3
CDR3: CASSLAAGRGRQTDTQYF
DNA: TGTGCCAGCAGCTTAGCGGCGGGCAGGGGGCGCCAGACAGATACGCAGTATTTT

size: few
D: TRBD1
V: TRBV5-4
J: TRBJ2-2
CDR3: CASSSAGQGSGELFF
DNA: TGTGCCAGCAGCTCGGCGGGACAGGGATCCGGGGAGCTGTTTTTT

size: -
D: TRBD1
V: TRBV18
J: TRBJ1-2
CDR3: CASSLGTGANNYGYTF
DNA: TGTGCCAGCTCACTCGGGACAGGCGCCAATAACTATGGCTACACCTTC

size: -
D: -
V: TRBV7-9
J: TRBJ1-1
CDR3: CASSPPGGGFGAFF
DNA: TGTGCCAGCAGCCCCCCGGGTGGAGGGTTTGGAGCTTTCTTT

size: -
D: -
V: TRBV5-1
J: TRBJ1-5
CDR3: CASSLGGIAHQPQHF
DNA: TGCGCCAGCAGCTTGGGAGGAATTGCCCATCAGCCCCAGCATTTT

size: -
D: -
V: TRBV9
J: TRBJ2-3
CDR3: CASSVVVAGTDTQYF
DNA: TGTGCCAGCAGCGTAGTGGTTGCGGGCACAGATACGCAGTATTTT

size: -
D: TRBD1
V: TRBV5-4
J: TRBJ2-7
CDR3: CASSLTGGGEEQYF
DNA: TGTGCCAGCAGCTTGACAGGGGGCGGAGAAGAGCAGTACTTC

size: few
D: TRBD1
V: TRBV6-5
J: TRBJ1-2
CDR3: CASSFGGQSGGYTF
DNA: TGTGCCAGCAGTTTTGGGGGACAGTCGGGAGGCTACACCTTC

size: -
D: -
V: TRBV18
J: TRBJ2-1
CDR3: CASSPSWRGQYNEQFF
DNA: TGTGCCAGCTCACCATCTTGGCGGGGGCAATACAATGAGCAGTTCTTC

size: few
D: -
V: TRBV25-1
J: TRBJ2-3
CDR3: CASSDPSTTNTQYF
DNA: TGTGCCAGCAGTGACCCATCTACCACGAATACGCAGTATTTT

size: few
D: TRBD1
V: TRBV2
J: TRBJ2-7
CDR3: CASWTGSSYEQYF
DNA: TGTGCCAGCTGGACAGGGAGCTCCTACGAGCAGTACTTC

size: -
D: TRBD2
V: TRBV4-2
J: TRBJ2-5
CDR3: CASSQDAYRLAGSQETQYF
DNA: TGTGCCAGCAGCCAAGATGCTTATAGGCTAGCGGGGAGTCAAGAGACCCAGTACTTC

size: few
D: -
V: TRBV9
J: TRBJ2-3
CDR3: CASSLRAGSTDTQYF
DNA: TGTGCCAGCAGCCTACGGGCGGGGAGCACAGATACGCAGTATTTT

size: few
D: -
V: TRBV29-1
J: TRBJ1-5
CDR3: CSVLDDGGVGGSNQPQHF
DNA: TGCAGCGTCCTGGACGATGGGGGGGTCGGGGGTAGCAATCAGCCCCAGCATTTT

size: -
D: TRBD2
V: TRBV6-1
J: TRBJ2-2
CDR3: CASRLAGGSGELFF
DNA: TGTGCCAGCAGACTAGCGGGGGGTAGCGGGGAGCTGTTTTTT

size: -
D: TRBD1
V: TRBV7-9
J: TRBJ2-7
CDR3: CASSLSRTGLTTDEQYF
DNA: TGTGCCAGCAGCCTCTCTAGGACAGGTCTTACGACTGACGAGCAGTACTTC

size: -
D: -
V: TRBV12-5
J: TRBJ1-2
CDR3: CASGLGLPSPGYTF
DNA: TGTGCTAGTGGTTTGGGACTTCCGAGTCCGGGCTACACCTTC

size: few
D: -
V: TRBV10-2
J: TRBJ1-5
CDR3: CASSESGGNNQPQHF
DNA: TGCGCCAGCAGTGAGTCGGGGGGGAACAATCAGCCCCAGCATTTT

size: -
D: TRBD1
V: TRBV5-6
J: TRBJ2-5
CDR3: CASSLVQGARETQYF
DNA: TGTGCCAGCAGCTTGGTGCAGGGGGCACGAGAGACCCAGTACTTC

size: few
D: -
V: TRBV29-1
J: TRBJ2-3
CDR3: CSVEGGARGTDTQYF
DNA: TGCAGCGTTGAGGGGGGGGCTCGGGGCACAGATACGCAGTATTTT

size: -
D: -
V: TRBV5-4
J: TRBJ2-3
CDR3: CASSQHQVTQYF
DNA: TGTGCCAGCAGCCAACATCAGGTTACGCAGTATTTT

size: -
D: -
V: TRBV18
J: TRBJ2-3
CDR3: CASSPPFGGESDTQYF
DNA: TGTGCCAGCTCACCACCGTTCGGAGGGGAATCGGATACGCAGTATTTT

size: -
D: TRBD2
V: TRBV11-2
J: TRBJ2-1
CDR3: CASSPGLAGGNEQFF
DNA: TGTGCCAGCAGCCCAGGACTAGCGGGGGGTAATGAGCAGTTCTTC

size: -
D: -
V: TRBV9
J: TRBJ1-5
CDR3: CASSPRQGEPQHF
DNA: TGTGCCAGCAGCCCGAGGCAGGGTGAGCCCCAGCATTTT

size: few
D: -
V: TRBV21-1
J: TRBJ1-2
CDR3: CASSTTGHGYTF
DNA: TGTGCCAGCAGCACGACAGGGCACGGCTACACCTTC

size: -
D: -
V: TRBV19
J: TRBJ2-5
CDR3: CASSIDQETQYF
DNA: TGTGCCAGTAGTATAGATCAGGAGACCCAGTACTTC

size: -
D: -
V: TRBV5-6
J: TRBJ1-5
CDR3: CASSPGISNQPQHF
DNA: TGTGCCAGCAGCCCAGGGATTAGCAATCAGCCCCAGCATTTT

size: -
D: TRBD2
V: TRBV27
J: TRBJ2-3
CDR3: CASSLRTSPTDTQYF
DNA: TGTGCCAGCAGTCTCCGGACTAGCCCCACAGATACGCAGTATTTT

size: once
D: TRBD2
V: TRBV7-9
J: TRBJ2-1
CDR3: CASRGGERGGINEQFF
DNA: TGTGCCAGCAGGGGTGGGGAGCGGGGGGGCATCAATGAGCAGTTCTTC

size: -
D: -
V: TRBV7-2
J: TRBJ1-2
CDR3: CASSLLGGNGYTF
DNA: TGTGCCAGCAGCCTCCTCGGGGGGAATGGCTACACCTTC

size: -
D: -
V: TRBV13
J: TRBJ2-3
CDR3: CASSLARGSTDTQYF
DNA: TGTGCCAGCAGCCTTGCCAGAGGATCTACAGATACGCAGTATTTT

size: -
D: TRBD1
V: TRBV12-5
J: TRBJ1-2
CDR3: CASGLGQIYGYTF
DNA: TGTGCTAGTGGTCTGGGACAGATCTATGGCTACACCTTC

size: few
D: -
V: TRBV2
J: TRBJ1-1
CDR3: CASSAYDGGTEAFF
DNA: TGTGCCAGCAGTGCCTATGACGGGGGGACTGAAGCTTTCTTT

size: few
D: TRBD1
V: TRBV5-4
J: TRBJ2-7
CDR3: CASSPVGQGFSYEQYF
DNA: TGTGCCAGCAGTCCCGTGGGACAGGGGTTCTCCTACGAGCAGTACTTC

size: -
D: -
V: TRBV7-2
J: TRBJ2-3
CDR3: CASSLAAGSDTQYF
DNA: TGTGCCAGCAGCTTAGCTGCTGGCTCAGATACGCAGTATTTT